The clone carrying this TCR beta chain turned up a few times. Antigen: not known. Since all of the isolated RNA was reverse transcribed, expressed TCRB transcripts were what got sequenced. The assay was immunoSEQ multiplex PCR, and TCRdb's table has in-frame clones only and misses some. The sample has around 710,000 clones; over 10% are singletons. This entry comes from a study of beta chain features in type 1 diabetes. Across the whole study: There was similarity between patients and healthy donors in age, gender and cell yields.

Regarding the study as a whole: All four CD4+ subsets of Type 1 diabetes patients contained TCRB CDR3s that were moderately but significantly shorter.

Sequenced input: naive CD4+ T cells from blood. The receptor was derived from a man aged 25-45 years with type 1 diabetes.

CDR3 residues: CASMGQGSGTQYF. In DNA form, the CDR3 reads TGTGCCAGCATGGGACAGGGTTCGGGGACGCAGTATTTT. This chain links TRBV2 with TRBJ2-3; 9 bases are shared with TRBD1. V shed 7 bases and J 9 bases; nucleotides not matched to a gene: 8. Germline assignment: CDR1 SNHLY and CDR2 FYNNEI. The CDR3 sequence is 13 residues long.